Following are 18 T cell receptor beta chains from one sample sequenced in a study of OX40 agonist ivuxolimab in advanced cancers. This table comes from immunoSEQ multiplex PCR, and its TCRdb copy is limited to in-frame clones, with some not included. In the table there are about 79,000 clones, 85% to 90% of which are singletons. The source was CD4+ or CD8+ T cells sorted from blood, collected in a trial of the OX40 agonist ivuxolimab. These receptors came from an adult with an advanced solid tumor such as melanoma, head and neck, liver or kidney cancer.

CDR3 residues: CASSLRGYGETQYF. CDR3 coding DNA: TGTGCCAGCAGCTTACGGGGGTACGGGGAGACCCAGTACTTC. The chain has TRBV7-3 and TRBJ2-5; D is possibly TRBD2 (6 bases). V shed 2 bases and J shed 5 bases, with 12 bases lying between them. The CDR3 totals 14 residues. The germline V gene has CDR1 SGHTA and CDR2 FQGTGA.

This clone was detected only once. The gene calls are TRBV7-8 and TRBJ1-5, with D unresolved. Trimming took 1 base from V and 3 from J, leaving 7 bases between them. This CDR3 is 14 amino acids long. Germline V gene data show CDR1 as SGHVS and CDR2 as FQNEAQ. CDR3 sequence reads: CASSLGSLNQPQHF. CDR3 bases: TGTGCCAGCAGCTTAGGGAGCCTCAATCAGCCCCAGCATTTT.

The chain links TRBV11-3 to TRBJ1-4; D remains unclear. The CDR3 has 14 amino acids. Germline V gives CDR1 SGHNT, CDR2 YENEEA. The V gene lost 1 base and the J gene lost 8 bases, with 11 bases spanning the gap. The CDR3 reads CASSLGGLREKLFF. CDR3 bases: TGTGCCAGCAGCTTAGGCGGCTTAAGGGAAAAACTGTTTTTT.

The rearrangement joins TRBV7-2 to TRBJ1-1; D unclear. The germline V gene encodes CDR1 SGHTA and CDR2 FQGNSA. The CDR3 loop spans 14 amino acids. V lost 2 bases and J lost 0, with 7 bases in between. This CDR3 is CASSLWGLNTEAFF. Written as DNA, the CDR3 is TGTGCCAGCAGCTTATGGGGATTGAACACTGAAGCTTTCTTT.

The J gene is TRBJ1-5, the V gene TRBV19; no clear D gene. Germline CDR1 reads LNHDA; CDR2 reads SQIVND (reference sequence). This CDR3 is 16 amino acids long. Trimming removed 4 bases from V and 6 bases from J, with 19 bases in between. The CDR3 nucleotides read TGTGCCAGTAGTACCCTCGGAACTGAGGGTTCTCAGCCCCAGCATTTT. Protein sequence: CASSTLGTEGSQPQHF.

The chain is built from TRBV29-1 and TRBJ2-7; 8 nucleotides line up with TRBD1. V gave up 6 bases and J gave up 7 bases; unmatched junction bases: 11. Germline lookup yields CDR1 SQVTM and CDR2 ANQGSEA. The CDR3 runs to 13 residues. CDR3 sequence: CSVAWTGKGEQYF. The CDR3, as DNA: TGCAGCGTAGCTTGGACAGGGAAGGGTGAGCAGTACTTC.

This clone was counted once. The chain carries TRBV30 and TRBJ2-1; no definite D call. The CDR3 totals 12 residues. The germline V and J ends were trimmed by 2 bases and 7 bases, with 9 bases remaining between them. CDR1 is GTSNPN, CDR2 SVGIG, per germline (reference sequence). The CDR3 DNA sequence: TGTGCCTGGAGTATAGCATGGAATGAGCAGTTCTTC. It encodes CAWSIAWNEQFF.

For the CDR3, the DNA is TGTGCCAGCAGCTTACAGGGCGGGGAGACCCAGTACTTC. Amino acids: CASSLQGGETQYF. V gene TRBV5-4 combines with J gene TRBJ2-5; D is possibly TRBD1 (6 bases). CDR3 length: 13 residues. V lost 2 bases and J lost 5, with 10 bases in between. The V gene's germline CDR1 is SGHNT and CDR2 YYREEE (reference sequence).

CDR3 coding DNA: TGCGCCAGCAGCGTGGGACTTGGATACGAGCAGTACTTC. Protein: CASSVGLGYEQYF. The chain joins TRBV5-1 to TRBJ2-7; a possible D gene is TRBD2 (6 bases). Looked up from germline, CDR1 is SGHRS and CDR2 is YFSETQ. The CDR3 totals 13 residues. Trimming stripped 4 bases from V and 4 bases from J, with 12 bases between.

The rearrangement joins TRBV19 to TRBJ2-1, with 14 bases aligning to TRBD2. V lost 4 bases to trimming and J lost 14 bases; unmatched junction nucleotides: 13. Germline lookup yields CDR1 LNHDA and CDR2 SQIVND (reference sequence). The CDR3 extends over 16 amino acids. The CDR3 sequence: CASSTGGTSGRKKEFF. Written as DNA, the CDR3 is TGTGCCAGTAGTACTGGAGGGACTAGCGGGAGAAAGAAGGAGTTCTTC.

The chain uses TRBV5-1 and TRBJ2-3; TRBD2 is a possible D gene (6 bases). The CDR3 extends over 15 amino acids. CDR1 is SGHRS and CDR2 is YFSETQ in the germline V gene. Deletions cut 3 bases from V and 1 base from J, with 12 bases between. The CDR3 sequence: CASSSAGFGTDTQYF. CDR3 nucleotides: TGCGCCAGCAGCTCCGCGGGATTTGGCACAGATACGCAGTATTTT.

V usage is TRBV9 and J usage is TRBJ1-5; 7 nucleotides agree with TRBD1. The CDR3 contains 14 residues. The V segment lost 3 bases and the J segment 1 base; nucleotides outside the gene matches: 1. Germline V gene data show CDR1 as SGDLS and CDR2 as YYNGEE. CDR3 in DNA: TGTGCCAGCAGCGAACAGGGGAGCAATCAGCCCCAGCATTTT. Translated: CASSEQGSNQPQHF. Complete variable domain (other parts from reference TRBV9 and TRBJ1-5): DSGVTQTPKHLITATGQRVTLRCSPRSGDLSVYWYQQSLDQGLQFLIQYYNGEERAKGNILERFSAQQFPDLHSELNLSSLELGDSALYFCASSEQGSNQPQHFGDGTRLSIL.

This rearrangement joins TRBV5-6 to TRBJ1-1; D gene unclear. This CDR3 is built from 15 residues. Per the germline V gene, CDR1 is SGHDT and CDR2 is YYEEEE. V lost 0 bases to trimming and J lost 1 base, with 10 bases between them. The CDR3 sequence is CASSLERSWNTEAFF. CDR3 coding DNA: TGTGCCAGCAGCTTGGAGAGATCCTGGAACACTGAAGCTTTCTTT.

V is TRBV19 and J is TRBJ2-6; a possible D gene is TRBD1 (5 bases). V shed 9 bases and J shed 0 bases, with 15 bases lying between them. This CDR3 is built from 16 residues. Germline CDR1 is LNHDA and CDR2 is SQIVND (reference sequence). CDR3 residues: CASTTRQFSGANVLTF. The CDR3 nucleotides read TGTGCCAGCACAACTCGACAGTTCTCTGGGGCCAACGTCCTGACTTTC.

V gene TRBV6-4 combines with J gene TRBJ2-2; weak D call: TRBD2 (5 bases). V lost 6 bases and J 4 bases, leaving 15 bases between the germline ends. The CDR3 sequence is 15 residues long. Germline CDR1 MRHNA, CDR2 SNTAGT. The CDR3 region has the DNA TGTGCCAGCAGACCCGGGCCTAGCACCACCGGGGAGCTGTTTTTT. It specifies CASRPGPSTTGELFF.

The V call is TRBV28, the J call TRBJ2-5; D ambiguous. CDR1 MDHEN and CDR2 SYDVKM come from the germline V gene. The V end was cut by 2 bases, the J end by 4 bases, with 2 bases between. This CDR3 contains 11 residues. CDR3 sequence (DNA): TGTGCCAGCAGTTTAGGAGAGACCCAGTACTTC. Protein product: CASSLGETQYF.

The V call is TRBV19, the J call TRBJ1-1, with a possible D match to TRBD1 (5 bases). Germline V gene sequence: CDR1 LNHDA, CDR2 SQIVND (reference sequence). The CDR3 has 14 residues. V was shortened by 6 bases and J by 0 bases, with 11 bases between the two germline ends. CDR3 in DNA: TGTGCCAGTAGCTCCACGACAGTGAACACTGAAGCTTTCTTT. Residues: CASSSTTVNTEAFF.

This clone was picked up one time. The chain uses TRBV28 and TRBJ2-5, with a possible D match to TRBD1 (6 bases). CDR1 is MDHEN and CDR2 is SYDVKM in the germline V gene. Trimming took off 2 bases at V and 1 base at J, with 11 bases between the two ends. The CDR3 is 15 residues long. CDR3 sequence: CASSLVLQGQETQYF. As DNA, the CDR3 is TGTGCCAGCAGTTTAGTTCTACAGGGCCAAGAGACCCAGTACTTC.